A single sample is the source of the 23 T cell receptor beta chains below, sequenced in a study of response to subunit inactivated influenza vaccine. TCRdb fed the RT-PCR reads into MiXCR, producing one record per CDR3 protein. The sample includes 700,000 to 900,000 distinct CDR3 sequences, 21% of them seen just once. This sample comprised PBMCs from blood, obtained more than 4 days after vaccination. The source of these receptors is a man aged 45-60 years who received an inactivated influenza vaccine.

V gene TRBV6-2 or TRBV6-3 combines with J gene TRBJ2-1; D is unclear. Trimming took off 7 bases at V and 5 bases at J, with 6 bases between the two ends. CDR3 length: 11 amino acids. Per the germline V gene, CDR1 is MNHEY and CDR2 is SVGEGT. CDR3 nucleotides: TGTGCCAGCACTAGACACAATGAGCAGTTCTTC. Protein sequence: CASTRHNEQFF.

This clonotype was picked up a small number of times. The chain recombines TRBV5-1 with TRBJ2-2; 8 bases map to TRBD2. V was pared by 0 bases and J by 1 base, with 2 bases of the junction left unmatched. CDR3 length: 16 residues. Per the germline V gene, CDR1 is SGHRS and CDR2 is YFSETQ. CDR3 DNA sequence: TGCGCCAGCAGCTTGGAGAGCGGGAGGAACACCGGGGAGCTGTTTTTT. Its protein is CASSLESGRNTGELFF.

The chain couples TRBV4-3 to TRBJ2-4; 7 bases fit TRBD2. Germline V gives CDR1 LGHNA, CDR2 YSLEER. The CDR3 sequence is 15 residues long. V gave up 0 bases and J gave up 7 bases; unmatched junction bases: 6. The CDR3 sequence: CASSQDGGLRNIQYF. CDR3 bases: TGCGCCAGCAGCCAAGATGGGGGACTAAGGAACATTCAGTACTTC.

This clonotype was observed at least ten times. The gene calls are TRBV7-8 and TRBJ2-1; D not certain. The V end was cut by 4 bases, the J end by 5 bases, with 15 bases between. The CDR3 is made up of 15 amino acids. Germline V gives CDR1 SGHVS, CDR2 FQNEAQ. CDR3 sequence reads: CASSYGPSSHNEQFF. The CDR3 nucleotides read TGTGCCAGCAGCTATGGACCCTCCTCACACAATGAGCAGTTCTTC. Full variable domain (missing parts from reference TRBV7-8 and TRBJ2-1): GAGVSQSPRYKVAKRGQDVALRCDPISGHVSLFWYQQALGQGPEFLTYFQNEAQLDKSGLPSDRFFAERPEGSVSTLKIQRTQQEDSAVYLCASSYGPSSHNEQFFGPGTRLTVL.

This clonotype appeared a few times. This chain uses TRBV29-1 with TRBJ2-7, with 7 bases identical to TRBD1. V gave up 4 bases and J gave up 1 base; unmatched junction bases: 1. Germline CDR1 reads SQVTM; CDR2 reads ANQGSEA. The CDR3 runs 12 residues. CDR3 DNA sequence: TGCAGCGTTGCGGGACAGTCCTACGAGCAGTACTTC. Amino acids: CSVAGQSYEQYF.

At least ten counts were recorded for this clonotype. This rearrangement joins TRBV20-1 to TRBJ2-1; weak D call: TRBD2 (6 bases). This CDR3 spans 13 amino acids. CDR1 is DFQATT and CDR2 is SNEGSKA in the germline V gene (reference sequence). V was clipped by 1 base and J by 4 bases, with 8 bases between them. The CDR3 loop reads CSARGREYNEQFF. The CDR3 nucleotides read TGCAGTGCTAGAGGACGGGAGTACAATGAGCAGTTCTTC.

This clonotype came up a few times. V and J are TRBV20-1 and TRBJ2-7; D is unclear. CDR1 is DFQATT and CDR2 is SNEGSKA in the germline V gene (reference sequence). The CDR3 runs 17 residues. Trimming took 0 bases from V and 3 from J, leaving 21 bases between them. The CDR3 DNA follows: TGCAGTGCTAGAGATTCGGGCAACCCCTTCTTCCTCTACGAGCAGTACTTC. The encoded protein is CSARDSGNPFFLYEQYF.

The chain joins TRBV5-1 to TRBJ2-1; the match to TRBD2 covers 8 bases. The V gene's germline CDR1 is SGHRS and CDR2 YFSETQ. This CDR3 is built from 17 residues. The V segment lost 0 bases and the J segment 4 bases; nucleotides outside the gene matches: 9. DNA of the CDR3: TGCGCCAGCAGCTTGGATGATAGCGGGATCCATTACAATGAGCAGTTCTTC. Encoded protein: CASSLDDSGIHYNEQFF.

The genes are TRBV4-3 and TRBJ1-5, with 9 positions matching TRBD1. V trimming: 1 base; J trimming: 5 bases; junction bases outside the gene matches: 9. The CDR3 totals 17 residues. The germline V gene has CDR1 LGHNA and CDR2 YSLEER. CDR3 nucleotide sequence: TGCGCCAGCAGCCAAGTGTGGGGACAGGGTGGCGATCAGCCCCAGCATTTT. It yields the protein CASSQVWGQGGDQPQHF.

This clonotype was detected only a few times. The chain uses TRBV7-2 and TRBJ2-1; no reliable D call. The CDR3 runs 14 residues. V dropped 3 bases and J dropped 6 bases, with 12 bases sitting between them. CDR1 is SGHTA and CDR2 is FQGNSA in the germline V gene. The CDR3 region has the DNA TGTGCCAGCAGCTTGTCCCTCCGAGGCAATGAGCAGTTCTTC. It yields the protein CASSLSLRGNEQFF.

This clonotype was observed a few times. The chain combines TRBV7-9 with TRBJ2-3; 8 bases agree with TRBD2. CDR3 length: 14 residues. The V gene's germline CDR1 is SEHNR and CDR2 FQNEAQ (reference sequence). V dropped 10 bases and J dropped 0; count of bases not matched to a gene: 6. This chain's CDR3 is CATPLAESTDTQYF. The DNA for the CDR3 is TGTGCCACCCCACTAGCGGAAAGCACAGATACGCAGTATTTT.

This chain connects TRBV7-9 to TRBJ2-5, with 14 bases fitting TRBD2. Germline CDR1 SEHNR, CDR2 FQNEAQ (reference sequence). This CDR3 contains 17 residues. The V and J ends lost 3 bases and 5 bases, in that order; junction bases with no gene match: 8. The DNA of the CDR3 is TGTGCCAGCAGCTTTCTCGGACTAGCGGGGGGTGGCGAGACCCAGTACTTC. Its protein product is CASSFLGLAGGGETQYF.

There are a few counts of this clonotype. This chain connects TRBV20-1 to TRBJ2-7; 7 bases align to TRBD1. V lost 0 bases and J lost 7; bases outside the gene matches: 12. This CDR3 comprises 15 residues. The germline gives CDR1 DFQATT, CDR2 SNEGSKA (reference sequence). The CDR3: CSARDRQGEGMEQYF. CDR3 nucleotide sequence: TGCAGTGCTAGAGATAGGCAGGGGGAAGGTATGGAGCAGTACTTC.

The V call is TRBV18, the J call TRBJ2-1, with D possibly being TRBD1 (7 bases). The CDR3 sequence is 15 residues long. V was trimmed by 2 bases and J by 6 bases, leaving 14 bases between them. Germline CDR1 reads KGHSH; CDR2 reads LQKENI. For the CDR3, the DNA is TGTGCCAGCTCACCAAGAGGAGGGGGCTCCAATGAGCAGTTCTTC. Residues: CASSPRGGGSNEQFF.

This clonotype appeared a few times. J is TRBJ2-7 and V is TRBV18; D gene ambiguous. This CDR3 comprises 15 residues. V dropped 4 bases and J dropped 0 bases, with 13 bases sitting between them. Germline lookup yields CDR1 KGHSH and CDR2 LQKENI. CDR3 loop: CASSRGATSSYEQYF. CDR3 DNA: TGTGCCAGCTCACGTGGTGCAACGAGCTCCTACGAGCAGTACTTC.

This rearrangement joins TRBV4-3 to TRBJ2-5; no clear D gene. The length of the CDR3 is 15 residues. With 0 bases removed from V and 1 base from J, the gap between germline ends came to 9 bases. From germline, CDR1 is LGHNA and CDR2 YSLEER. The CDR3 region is CASSQDFASQETQYF. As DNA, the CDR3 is TGCGCCAGCAGCCAAGACTTCGCCAGCCAAGAGACCCAGTACTTC.

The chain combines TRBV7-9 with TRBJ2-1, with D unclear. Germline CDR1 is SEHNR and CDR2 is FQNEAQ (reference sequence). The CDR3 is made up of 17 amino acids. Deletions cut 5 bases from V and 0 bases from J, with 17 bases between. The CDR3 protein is CASSPFGTTSSYNEQFF. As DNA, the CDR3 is TGTGCCAGCAGCCCCTTCGGCACCACCAGCTCCTACAATGAGCAGTTCTTC.

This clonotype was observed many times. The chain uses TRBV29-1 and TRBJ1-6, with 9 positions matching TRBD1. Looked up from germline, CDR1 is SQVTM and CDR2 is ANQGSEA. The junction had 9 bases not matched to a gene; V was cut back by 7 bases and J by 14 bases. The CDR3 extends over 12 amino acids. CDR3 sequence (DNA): TGCAGCGCCAGCCTGGGACAGGGCACCCTCCACTTT. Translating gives CSASLGQGTLHF.

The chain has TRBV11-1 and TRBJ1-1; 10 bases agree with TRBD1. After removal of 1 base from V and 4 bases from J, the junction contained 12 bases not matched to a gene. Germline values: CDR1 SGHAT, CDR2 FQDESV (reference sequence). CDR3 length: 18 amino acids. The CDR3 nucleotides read TGTGCCAGCAGCTTAGGTGGAGACAGGGGGCGAGTGGGCACTGAAGCTTTCTTT. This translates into CASSLGGDRGRVGTEAFF.

CDR3 amino acids: CASSYHTPQGAQEQFF. The CDR3 DNA reads as TGTGCCAGCAGTTACCACACCCCACAGGGAGCGCAGGAGCAGTTCTTC. The chain carries TRBV6-5 and TRBJ2-1, with TRBD1 as a possible D gene (6 bases). V gave up 2 bases and J gave up 10 bases, with 21 bases separating them. The V gene's germline CDR1 is MNHEY and CDR2 SVGAGI. This CDR3 has 16 amino acids.

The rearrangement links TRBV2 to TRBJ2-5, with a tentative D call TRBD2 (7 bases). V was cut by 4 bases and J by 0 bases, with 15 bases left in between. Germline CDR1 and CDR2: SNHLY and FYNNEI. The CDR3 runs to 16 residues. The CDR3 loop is CASSGERGGDQETQYF. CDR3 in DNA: TGTGCCAGCAGTGGTGAACGCGGGGGCGACCAAGAGACCCAGTACTTC.

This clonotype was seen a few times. In DNA, the CDR3 is TGCAGTGCCCACGAGGTCCCTCAAGAGCCCCAGCATTTT. Its protein is CSAHEVPQEPQHF. The chain is built from TRBV20-1 and TRBJ1-5; D is unclear. There are 13 residues in the CDR3. The V gene's germline CDR1 is DFQATT and CDR2 SNEGSKA (reference sequence). The V end lost 6 bases, the J end lost 8 bases, and 17 bases lay between the germline ends.

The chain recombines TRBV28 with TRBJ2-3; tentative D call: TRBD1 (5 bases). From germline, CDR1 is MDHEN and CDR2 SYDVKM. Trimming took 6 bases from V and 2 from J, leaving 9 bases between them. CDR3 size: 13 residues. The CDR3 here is CASRGPPTDTQYF. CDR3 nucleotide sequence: TGTGCCAGCAGGGGGCCCCCCACAGATACGCAGTATTTT.